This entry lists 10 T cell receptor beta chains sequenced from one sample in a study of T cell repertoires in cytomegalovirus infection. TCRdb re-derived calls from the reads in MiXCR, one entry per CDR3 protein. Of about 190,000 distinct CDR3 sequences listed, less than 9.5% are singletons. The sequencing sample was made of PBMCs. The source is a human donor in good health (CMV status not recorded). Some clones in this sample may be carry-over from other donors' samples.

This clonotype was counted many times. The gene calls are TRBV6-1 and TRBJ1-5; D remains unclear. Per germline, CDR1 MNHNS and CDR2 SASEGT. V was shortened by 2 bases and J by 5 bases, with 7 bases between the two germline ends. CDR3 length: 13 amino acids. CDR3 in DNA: TGTGCCAGCAGTGAAACTCAGGATCAGCCCCAGCATTTT. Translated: CASSETQDQPQHF.

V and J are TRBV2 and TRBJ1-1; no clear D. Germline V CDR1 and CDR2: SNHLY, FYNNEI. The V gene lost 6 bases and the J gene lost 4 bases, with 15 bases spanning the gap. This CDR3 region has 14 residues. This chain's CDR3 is CASSAEQVGTEAFF. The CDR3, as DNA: TGTGCCAGCAGCGCCGAGCAGGTTGGCACTGAAGCTTTCTTT.

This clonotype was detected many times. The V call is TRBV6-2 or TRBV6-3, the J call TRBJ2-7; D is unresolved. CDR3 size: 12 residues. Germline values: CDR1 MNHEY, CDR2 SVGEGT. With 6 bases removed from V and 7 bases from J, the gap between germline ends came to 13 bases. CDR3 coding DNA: TGTGCCAGCAGCCCACGGTGGAGTGAGCAGTACTTC. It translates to CASSPRWSEQYF.

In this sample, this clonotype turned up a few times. CDR3 in amino acids: CASSQKGGYYGYTF. The CDR3 DNA reads as TGTGCCAGCAGCCAAAAAGGGGGCTACTATGGCTACACCTTC. The V and J genes are TRBV3-1 and TRBJ1-2; 7 bases are shared with TRBD1. Trimming took 2 bases from V and 3 from J; bases not matched to a gene: 3. The CDR3 is made up of 14 amino acids. Germline assignment: CDR1 LGHDT and CDR2 YNNKEL (reference sequence).

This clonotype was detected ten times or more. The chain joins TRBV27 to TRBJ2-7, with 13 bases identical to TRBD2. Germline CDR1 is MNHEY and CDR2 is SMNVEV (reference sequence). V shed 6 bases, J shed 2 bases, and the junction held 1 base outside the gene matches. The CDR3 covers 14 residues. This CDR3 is CASSGLAGAYEQYF. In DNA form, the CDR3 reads TGTGCCAGCAGCGGACTAGCGGGAGCCTACGAGCAGTACTTC.

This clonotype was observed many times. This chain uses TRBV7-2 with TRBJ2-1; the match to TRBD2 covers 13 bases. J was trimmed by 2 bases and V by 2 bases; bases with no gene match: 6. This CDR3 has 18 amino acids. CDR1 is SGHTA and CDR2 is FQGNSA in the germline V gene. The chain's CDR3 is CASSLPTSGGNTYNEQFF. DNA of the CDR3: TGTGCCAGCAGCTTACCGACTAGCGGGGGGAACACCTACAATGAGCAGTTCTTC.

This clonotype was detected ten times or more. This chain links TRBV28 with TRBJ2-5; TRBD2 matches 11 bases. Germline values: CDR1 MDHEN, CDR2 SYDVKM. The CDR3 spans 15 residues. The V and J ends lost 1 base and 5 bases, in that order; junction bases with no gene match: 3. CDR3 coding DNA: TGTGCCAGCAGTTTATTAGCGGGGGGGCTGGAGACCCAGTACTTC. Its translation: CASSLLAGGLETQYF.

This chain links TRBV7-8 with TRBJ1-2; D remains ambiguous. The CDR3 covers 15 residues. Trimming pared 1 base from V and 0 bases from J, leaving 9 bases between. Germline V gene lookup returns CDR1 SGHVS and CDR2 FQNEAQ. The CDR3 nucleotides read TGTGCCAGCAGCTTAGGGCGAAAAACTAACTATGGCTACACCTTC. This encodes CASSLGRKTNYGYTF.

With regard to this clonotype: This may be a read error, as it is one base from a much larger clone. The CDR3 protein is CASRNPLGGNQPQHF. CDR3 nucleotides: TGTGCCAGTAGAAACCCTCTGGGGGGCAATCAGCCCCAGCATTTT. The chain uses TRBV19 and TRBJ1-5, with D maybe TRBD1 (5 bases). Deletions cut 6 bases from V and 2 bases from J, with 14 bases between. This CDR3 has 15 residues. The V gene's germline CDR1 is LNHDA and CDR2 SQIVND (reference sequence).

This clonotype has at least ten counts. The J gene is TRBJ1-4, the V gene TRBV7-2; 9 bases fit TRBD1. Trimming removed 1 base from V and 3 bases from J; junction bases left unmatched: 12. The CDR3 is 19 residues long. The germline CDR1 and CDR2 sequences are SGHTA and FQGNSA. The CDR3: CASSLDPQGTGKANEKLFF. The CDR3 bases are TGTGCCAGCAGCTTAGATCCCCAAGGGACAGGGAAGGCTAATGAAAAACTGTTTTTT.